This TCR beta chain was captured in a study of T-cell memory formation after mild COVID-19. Study results and caveats: Pre-infection memory showed some responding clones, and this suggested that cross-reactive memory joined. Clones from the second wave (peaking day 37) had unconfirmed SARS-CoV-2 specificity.

Using constant-segment primers, 5'RACE produced TCR alpha and TCR beta cDNA libraries carrying sample barcodes and UMIs. MiXCR, applied by TCRdb to the 5' RACE reads, yields one record per CDR3 protein. This table holds around 440,000 distinct CDR3 sequences, 15% to 20% found once. CDR1 and CDR2 from the germline V gene are SNHLY and FYNNEI. CDR3 length equals 13 residues. V dropped 6 bases and J dropped 5 bases, with 11 bases sitting between them. Remarks on this clonotype: Its specificity is not known.

The receptor was isolated from an adult woman who had mild COVID-19 (a few samples of this study predate the infection). Cell type and time point are not known. The genes are TRBV2 and TRBJ1-5; no reliable D call. The sequenced material came from PBMCs or a T cell subset sorted from them (not recorded which). The CDR3, as DNA: TGTGCCAGCAGGTCGCTGGGCGATCAGCCCCAGCATTTT. This sequence encodes CASRSLGDQPQHF.